Presented here are 2 T cell receptor beta chains from one specimen sequenced in a study of T cells in Graves' hyperthyroidism and ophthalmopathy. Regions amplified from RNA transcripts were the TCR beta CDR3 regions. When the TCR CDR3 underwent first-round RT-PCR, the HTBI primer set was used. TCRdb redid the calling of the multiplex PCR reads with MiXCR, one entry per CDR3 protein. The sample lists about 530,000 distinct CDR3 sequences, roughly 15% occurring once. The sample comprised blood. All receptors come from a woman aged 18-29 years with Graves' ophthalmopathy.

V gene TRBV30 combines with J gene TRBJ2-5; TRBD1 matches 10 bases. Per germline, CDR1 GTSNPN and CDR2 SVGIG (reference sequence). The CDR3 length is 15 residues. Losses at the gene ends were 4 bases for V and 1 base for J; bases not matched to a gene: 6. CDR3 amino acids: CAWTPGQGFQETQYF. CDR3 nucleotides: TGTGCCTGGACCCCGGGACAGGGGTTCCAAGAGACCCAGTACTTC.

This clonotype has only a few counts. The chain has TRBV20-1 and TRBJ1-5; no firm D call. Trimming removed 6 bases from V and 1 base from J, with 19 bases in between. The CDR3 has 16 amino acids. CDR1 DFQATT and CDR2 SNEGSKA come from the germline V gene (reference sequence). The CDR3 reads CSAERWEGGSNQPQHF. The CDR3, as DNA: TGCAGTGCGGAGAGATGGGAGGGAGGGAGCAATCAGCCCCAGCATTTT.